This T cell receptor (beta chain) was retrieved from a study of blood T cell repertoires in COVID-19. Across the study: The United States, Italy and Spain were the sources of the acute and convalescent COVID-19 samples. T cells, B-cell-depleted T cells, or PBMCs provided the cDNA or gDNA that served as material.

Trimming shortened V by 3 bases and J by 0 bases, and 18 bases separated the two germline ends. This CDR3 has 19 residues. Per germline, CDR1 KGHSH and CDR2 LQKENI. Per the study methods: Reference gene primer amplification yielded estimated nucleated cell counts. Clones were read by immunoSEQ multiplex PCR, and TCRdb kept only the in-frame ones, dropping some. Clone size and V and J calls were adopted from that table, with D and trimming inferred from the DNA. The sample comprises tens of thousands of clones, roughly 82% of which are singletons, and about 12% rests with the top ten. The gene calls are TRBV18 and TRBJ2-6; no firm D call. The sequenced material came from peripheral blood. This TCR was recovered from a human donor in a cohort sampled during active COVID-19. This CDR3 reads CASSPVNAGLSSGANVLTF. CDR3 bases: TGTGCCAGCTCACCGGTAAACGCAGGTCTGAGCTCTGGGGCCAACGTCCTGACTTTC. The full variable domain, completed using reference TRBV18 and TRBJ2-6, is NAGVMQNPRHLVRRRGQEARLRCSPMKGHSHVYWYRQLPEEGLKFMVYLQKENIIDESGMPKERFSAEFPKEGPSILRIQQVVRGDSAAYFCASSPVNAGLSSGANVLTFGAGSRLTVL.